Below are 23 T cell receptor beta chains sequenced from a single sample in a study of T-cell reconstitution after alpha-beta-depleted transplantation in children. It was with unique molecular identifiers that the TCRbeta library was prepared. In TCRdb, the PCR reads were re-called with MiXCR into one record per CDR3 protein. The sample carries about 470,000 distinct CDR3 sequences, roughly two fifths recorded once. The specimen comprised PBMCs, sampled before TCRalphabeta/CD19-depleted stem cell transplant. The source is a girl aged 2 to 10 with aplastic anemia, due to receive a stem cell transplant.

The J gene is TRBJ2-2, the V gene TRBV6-5; D is undetermined. The CDR3 sequence is 14 residues long. The V gene lost 2 bases and the J gene lost 2 bases, with 6 bases spanning the gap. Looked up from germline, CDR1 is MNHEY and CDR2 is SVGAGI. The CDR3 reads CASSYAKNTGELFF. CDR3 bases: TGTGCCAGCAGTTACGCAAAAAACACCGGGGAGCTGTTTTTT.

The J gene is TRBJ1-2, the V gene TRBV28; 10 positions match TRBD1. The V segment lost 6 bases and the J segment 7 bases; nucleotides outside the gene matches: 5. Germline V lookup: CDR1 MDHEN, CDR2 SYDVKM. The CDR3 has 13 amino acids. CDR3 sequence (DNA): TGTGCCAGCAGGACAGGGGGCAGCTTTGGCTACACCTTC. Translation: CASRTGGSFGYTF.

The chain combines TRBV29-1 with TRBJ1-3; tentatively, D is TRBD1 (5 bases). Trimming took off 4 bases at V and 7 bases at J, with 11 bases between the two ends. This CDR3 region has 12 residues. Germline V gives CDR1 SQVTM, CDR2 ANQGSEA. The CDR3 spells CSVVGDLNTIYF. CDR3 DNA: TGCAGCGTTGTGGGGGACCTCAACACCATATATTTT. Variable domain in full (rest from reference TRBV29-1 and TRBJ1-3): SAVISQKPSRDICQRGTSLTIQCQVDSQVTMMFWYRQQPGQSLTLIATANQGSEATYESGFVIDKFPISRPNLTFSTLTVSNMSPEDSSIYLCSVVGDLNTIYFGEGSWLTVV.

The rearrangement joins TRBV5-1 to TRBJ2-2; unclear D gene. This CDR3 contains 12 residues. The V gene lost 7 bases and the J gene lost 7 bases, with 11 bases spanning the gap. Germline V lookup: CDR1 SGHRS, CDR2 YFSETQ. CDR3: CASVGDGGELFF. The CDR3 DNA reads as TGCGCCAGCGTTGGAGATGGCGGGGAGCTGTTTTTT.

The J gene is TRBJ2-5, the V gene TRBV5-1; 7 positions match TRBD1. The trim removed 1 base at V and 0 bases at J, leaving 3 bases unmatched. The length of the CDR3 is 15 residues. CDR1 is SGHRS and CDR2 is YFSETQ in the germline V gene. DNA for the CDR3: TGCGCCAGCAGCTTGTCGGGGACAGACCAAGAGACCCAGTACTTC. It specifies CASSLSGTDQETQYF.

V usage is TRBV6-5 and J usage is TRBJ1-5; D gene uncertain. V lost 8 bases and J lost 3, with 8 bases in between. From germline, CDR1 is MNHEY and CDR2 SVGAGI. The CDR3 has 12 residues. CDR3 loop: CASGPFNQPQHF. The CDR3 nucleotides are TGTGCCAGCGGCCCGTTCAATCAGCCCCAGCATTTT.

This clonotype is large within its sample. The chain employs TRBV5-6 and TRBJ2-1; no clear D. Looked up from germline, CDR1 is SGHDT and CDR2 is YYEEEE. The CDR3 is made up of 14 amino acids. V was shortened by 2 bases and J by 5 bases, with 11 bases between the two germline ends. As DNA, the CDR3 is TGTGCCAGCAGCTTTCAGTACGCCAACAATGAGCAGTTCTTC. It specifies CASSFQYANNEQFF.

This rearrangement joins TRBV5-1 to TRBJ2-1; D is possibly TRBD2 (6 bases). Trimming stripped 9 bases from V and 2 bases from J, with 21 bases between. Per germline, CDR1 SGHRS and CDR2 YFSETQ. The CDR3 is made up of 16 amino acids. The CDR3 loop is CATERDRDFAYNEQFF. The CDR3 DNA is TGCGCCACTGAAAGGGACCGGGACTTCGCCTACAATGAGCAGTTCTTC.

As concerns this clonotype: The junction shows a germline mismatch at one end, possibly a read error. CDR3 region: CASTQSGGSTYTQYF. As DNA, the CDR3 is TGTGCCAGCACCCAAAGTGGAGGGTCCACGTATACGCAGTATTTT. V usage is TRBV3-1 and J usage is TRBJ2-3, with a tentative D call TRBD2 (6 bases). CDR1 is LGHDT, CDR2 YNNKEL, per germline (reference sequence). The CDR3 contains 15 residues.

This clonotype was seen a handful of times. This chain uses TRBV7-9 with TRBJ2-1, with 7 nucleotides matching TRBD2. V gave up 5 bases and J gave up 3 bases; unmatched junction bases: 10. This CDR3 contains 16 residues. The V gene's germline CDR1 is SEHNR and CDR2 FQNEAQ (reference sequence). CDR3 loop: CASSPSAAGFYNEQFF. The CDR3 coding sequence is TGTGCCAGCAGCCCTTCAGCAGCGGGATTCTACAATGAGCAGTTCTTC.

The table lists this clonotype with a few counts. The chain is built from TRBV4-2 and TRBJ2-2; TRBD1 aligns across 8 bases. The CDR3 totals 16 residues. Trimming cost V 0 bases and J 6 bases; bases outside gene matches: 6. Germline V gene lookup returns CDR1 LGHNA and CDR2 YNFKEQ. CDR3 bases: TGTGCCAGCAGCCAAGATGATTCAGGGGGCCCCGGGGAGCTGTTTTTT. Amino acids: CASSQDDSGGPGELFF.

The rearrangement links TRBV7-9 to TRBJ2-1, with 7 bases that match TRBD1. V gave up 1 base and J gave up 8 bases; unmatched junction bases: 5. The CDR3 runs to 14 residues. The germline V gene encodes CDR1 SEHNR and CDR2 FQNEAQ (reference sequence). In nucleotides, the CDR3 is TGTGCCAGCAGCTTAGACAGGGGCGGAGATGAGCAGTTCTTC. Translated: CASSLDRGGDEQFF.

As to this clonotype: This may be a read error: a much more frequent sequence differs by one nucleotide. The chain uses TRBV5-1 and TRBJ1-1; TRBD1 matches at 8 bases. Germline loops: CDR1 SGHRS, CDR2 YFSETQ. This CDR3 region has 13 residues. After removal of 4 bases from V and 7 bases from J, the junction contained 6 bases not matched to a gene. In DNA, the CDR3 is TGCGCCAGCAGCCCAGGACAGGGTGTTGAAGCTTTCTTT. It is translated as CASSPGQGVEAFF.

The DNA of the CDR3 is TGCAGTGCCAGCGACCCAAGAGGGTTTGGTGAGCAGTTCTTC. This encodes CSASDPRGFGEQFF. J is TRBJ2-1 and V is TRBV20-1, with D tentatively TRBD2 (5 bases). From germline, CDR1 is DFQATT and CDR2 SNEGSKA (reference sequence). CDR3 length equals 14 residues. V was clipped by 6 bases and J by 9 bases, with 21 bases between them.

The rearrangement uses TRBV12-3 or TRBV12-4 and TRBJ1-1, with no clear D. The CDR3 has 12 amino acids. V lost 7 bases to trimming and J lost 2 bases, with 8 bases between them. The CDR3 sequence: CASTNTNTEAFF. In DNA form, the CDR3 reads TGTGCCAGCACCAATACCAACACTGAAGCTTTCTTT.

This clonotype appeared many times. This rearrangement joins TRBV7-2 to TRBJ2-3, with TRBD2 matching 12 bases. The CDR3 sequence is 16 residues long. The germline CDR1 and CDR2 sequences are SGHTA and FQGNSA. V was clipped by 5 bases and J by 3 bases; unmatched bases: 6. CDR3 DNA sequence: TGTGCCAGCAGCATCTGGACTAGCGGGATAACAGATACGCAGTATTTT. Translation: CASSIWTSGITDTQYF.

This clonotype was seen only once. The V call is TRBV28, the J call TRBJ1-5, with D perhaps matching TRBD1 (6 bases). CDR3 size: 13 residues. Germline V gene lookup returns CDR1 MDHEN and CDR2 SYDVKM. The V end was cut by 3 bases, the J end by 7 bases, with 10 bases between. In DNA, the CDR3 is TGTGCCAGCAGTTTTCGCACAGGGCAGCCCCAGCATTTT. Encoded protein: CASSFRTGQPQHF.

The rearrangement joins TRBV6-4 to TRBJ2-1; TRBD1 might be the D (7 bases). CDR3 length: 14 residues. Germline V gives CDR1 MRHNA, CDR2 SNTAGT. Trimming took 9 bases from V and 2 from J, leaving 14 bases between them. The CDR3 coding sequence is TGTGCCAGTGGGGGGACAGCCCCCTACAATGAGCAGTTCTTC. It codes for CASGGTAPYNEQFF.

The chain combines TRBV24-1 with TRBJ2-3; either TRBD1 or TRBD2 may fit D (5 bases each). From germline, CDR1 is KGHDR and CDR2 SFDVKD. The CDR3 totals 16 residues. Trimming shortened V by 5 bases and J by 6 bases, and 20 bases separated the two germline ends. The CDR3 nucleotides are TGTGCCACCAGTGTTTACCGGGACCGAGGCGCGGATACGCAGTATTTT. It encodes CATSVYRDRGADTQYF.

The chain is built from TRBV20-1 and TRBJ2-1, with 8 bases identical to TRBD1. The CDR3 is 12 amino acids. V lost 2 bases, J lost 9 bases, and 3 bases stayed unmatched. Germline-derived CDR1 and CDR2 are DFQATT and SNEGSKA (reference sequence). CDR3: CSARQGAVEQFF. Written as DNA, the CDR3 is TGCAGTGCTAGACAGGGGGCCGTTGAGCAGTTCTTC.

This clonotype was seen more than once but under ten times. The rearrangement links TRBV28 to TRBJ1-5; no definite D call. This CDR3 comprises 15 residues. V was clipped by 3 bases and J by 3 bases, with 12 bases between them. Germline assignment: CDR1 MDHEN and CDR2 SYDVKM. For the CDR3, the DNA is TGTGCCAGCAGTTTTTCAGGCGCCTACAATCAGCCCCAGCATTTT. The encoded protein is CASSFSGAYNQPQHF. The complete variable domain, with remaining parts taken from reference TRBV28 and TRBJ1-5, reads DVKVTQSSRYLVKRTGEKVFLECVQDMDHENMFWYRQDPGLGLRLIYFSYDVKMKEKGDIPEGYSVSREKKERFSLILESASTNQTSMYLCASSFSGAYNQPQHFGDGTRLSIL.

The CDR3 here is CSASPGPEPQYF. The CDR3 nucleotides read TGCAGTGCCAGCCCCGGGCCGGAACCCCAGTACTTC. The chain is built from TRBV20-1 and TRBJ2-5, with unresolved D. The germline CDR1 and CDR2 sequences are DFQATT and SNEGSKA (reference sequence). V was shortened by 6 bases and J by 9 bases, with 17 bases between the two germline ends. The CDR3 has 12 residues.

The V call is TRBV15, the J call TRBJ2-3; D perhaps matches TRBD1 (6 bases). This CDR3 has 16 amino acids. Trimming removed 0 bases at V and 2 bases at J, with 12 bases between. Germline lookup yields CDR1 LNHNV and CDR2 YYDKDF (reference sequence). The CDR3 bases are TGTGCCACCAGCAGAGATTTCGGACAGACCACAGATACGCAGTATTTT. Protein product: CATSRDFGQTTDTQYF.